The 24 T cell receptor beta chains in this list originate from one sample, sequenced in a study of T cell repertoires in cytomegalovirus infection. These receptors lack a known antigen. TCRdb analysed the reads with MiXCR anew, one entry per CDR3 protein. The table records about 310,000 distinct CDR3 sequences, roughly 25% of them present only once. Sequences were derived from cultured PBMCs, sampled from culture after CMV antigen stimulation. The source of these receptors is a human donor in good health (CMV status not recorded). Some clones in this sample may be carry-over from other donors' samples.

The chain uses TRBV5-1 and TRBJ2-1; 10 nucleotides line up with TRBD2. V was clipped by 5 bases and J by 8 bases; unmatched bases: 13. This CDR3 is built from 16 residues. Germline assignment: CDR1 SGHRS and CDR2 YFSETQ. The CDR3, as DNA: TGCGCCAGCAGACAAACAGCGGGAGGGCCCAGCTATGAGCAGTTCTTC. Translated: CASRQTAGGPSYEQFF.

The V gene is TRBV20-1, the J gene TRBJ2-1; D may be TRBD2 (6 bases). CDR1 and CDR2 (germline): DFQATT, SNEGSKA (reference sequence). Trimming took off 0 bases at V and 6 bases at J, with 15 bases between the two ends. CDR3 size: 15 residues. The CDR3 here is CSAREPLGLSNEQFF. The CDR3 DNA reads TGCAGTGCTAGAGAGCCCCTGGGACTTTCCAATGAGCAGTTCTTC.

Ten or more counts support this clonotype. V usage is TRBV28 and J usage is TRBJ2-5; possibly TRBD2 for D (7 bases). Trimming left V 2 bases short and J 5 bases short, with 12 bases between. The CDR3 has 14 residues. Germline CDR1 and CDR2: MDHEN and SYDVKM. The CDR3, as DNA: TGTGCCAGCAGTTTAGGGGGGGGCCTGGAGACCCAGTACTTC. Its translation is CASSLGGGLETQYF. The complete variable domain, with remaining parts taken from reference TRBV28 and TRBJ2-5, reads DVKVTQSSRYLVKRTGEKVFLECVQDMDHENMFWYRQDPGLGLRLIYFSYDVKMKEKGDIPEGYSVSREKKERFSLILESASTNQTSMYLCASSLGGGLETQYFGPGTRLLVL.

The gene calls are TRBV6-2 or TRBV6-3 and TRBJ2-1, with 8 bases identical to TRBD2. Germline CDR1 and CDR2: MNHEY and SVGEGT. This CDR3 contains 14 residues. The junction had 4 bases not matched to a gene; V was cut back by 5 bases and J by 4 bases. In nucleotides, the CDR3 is TGTGCCAGCAGTGACGTAGCGGGGTACAATGAGCAGTTCTTC. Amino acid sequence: CASSDVAGYNEQFF.

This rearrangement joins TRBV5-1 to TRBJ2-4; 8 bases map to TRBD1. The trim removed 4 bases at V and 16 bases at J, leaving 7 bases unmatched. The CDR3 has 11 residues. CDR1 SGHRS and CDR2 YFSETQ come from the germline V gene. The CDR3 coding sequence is TGCGCCAGCAGCCCCGGACAGGGAGTTTACTTC. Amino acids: CASSPGQGVYF. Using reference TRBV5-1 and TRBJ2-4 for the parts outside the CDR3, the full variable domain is KAGVTQTPRYLIKTRGQQVTLSCSPISGHRSVSWYQQTPGQGLQFLFEYFSETQRNKGNFPGRFSGRQFSNSRSEMNVSTLELGDSALYLCASSPGQGVYFGAGTRLSVL.

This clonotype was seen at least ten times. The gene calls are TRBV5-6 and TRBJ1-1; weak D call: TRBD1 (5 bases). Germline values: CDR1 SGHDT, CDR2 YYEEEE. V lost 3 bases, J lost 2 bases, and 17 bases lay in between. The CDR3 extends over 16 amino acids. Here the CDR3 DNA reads TGTGCCAGCAGCTCCTTGGGGGTCACACTTAACACTGAAGCTTTCTTT. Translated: CASSSLGVTLNTEAFF.

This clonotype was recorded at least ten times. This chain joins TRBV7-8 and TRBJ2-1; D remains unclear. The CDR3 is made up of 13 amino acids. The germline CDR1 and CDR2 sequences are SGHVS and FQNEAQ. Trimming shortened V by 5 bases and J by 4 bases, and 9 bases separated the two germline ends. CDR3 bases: TGTGCCAGCAGCGTGGGTACGTACAATGAGCAGTTCTTC. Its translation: CASSVGTYNEQFF.

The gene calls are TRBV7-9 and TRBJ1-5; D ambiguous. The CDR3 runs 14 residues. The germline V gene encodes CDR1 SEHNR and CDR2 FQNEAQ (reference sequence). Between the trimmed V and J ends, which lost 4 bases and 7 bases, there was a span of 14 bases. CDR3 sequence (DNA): TGTGCCAGCAGCTCGGACTCTCACGGACAGCCCCAGCATTTT. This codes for CASSSDSHGQPQHF.

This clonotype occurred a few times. The CDR3: CASSLALAGWDTQYF. CDR3 nucleotides: TGCGCCAGCAGCTTGGCACTAGCGGGTTGGGATACGCAGTATTTT. This chain uses TRBV5-1 with TRBJ2-3; 9 nucleotides match TRBD2. Germline loops: CDR1 SGHRS, CDR2 YFSETQ. This CDR3 contains 15 residues. Losses at the gene ends were 0 bases for V and 6 bases for J; bases not matched to a gene: 5.

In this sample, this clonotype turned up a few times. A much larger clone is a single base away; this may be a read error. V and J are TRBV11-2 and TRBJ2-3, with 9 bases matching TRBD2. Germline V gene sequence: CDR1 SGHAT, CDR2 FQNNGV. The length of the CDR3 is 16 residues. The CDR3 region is CASSSQRLAGTGTQYF. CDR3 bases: TGTGCCAGCAGCTCCCAACGGCTAGCGGGAACAGGTACGCAGTATTTT.

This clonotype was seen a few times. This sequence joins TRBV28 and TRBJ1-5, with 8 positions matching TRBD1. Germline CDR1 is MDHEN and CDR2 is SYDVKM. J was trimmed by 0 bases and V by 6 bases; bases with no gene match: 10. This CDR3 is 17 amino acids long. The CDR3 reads CASRLPDRAYSNQPQHF. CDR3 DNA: TGTGCCAGCAGGTTACCGGACAGGGCGTATAGCAATCAGCCCCAGCATTTT.

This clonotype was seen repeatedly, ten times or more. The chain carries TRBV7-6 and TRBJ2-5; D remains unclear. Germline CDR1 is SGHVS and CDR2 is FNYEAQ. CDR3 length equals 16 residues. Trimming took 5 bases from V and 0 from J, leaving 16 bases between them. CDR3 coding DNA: TGTGCCAGCAGCCCTATCGTGGCTAATTACCAAGAGACCCAGTACTTC. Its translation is CASSPIVANYQETQYF.

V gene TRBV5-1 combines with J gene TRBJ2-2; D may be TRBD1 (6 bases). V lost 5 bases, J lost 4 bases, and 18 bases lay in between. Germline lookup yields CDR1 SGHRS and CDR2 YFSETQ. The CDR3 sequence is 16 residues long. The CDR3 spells CASRSRQGLSTGELFF. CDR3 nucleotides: TGCGCCAGCAGGAGCAGGCAGGGGCTCTCCACCGGGGAGCTGTTTTTT.

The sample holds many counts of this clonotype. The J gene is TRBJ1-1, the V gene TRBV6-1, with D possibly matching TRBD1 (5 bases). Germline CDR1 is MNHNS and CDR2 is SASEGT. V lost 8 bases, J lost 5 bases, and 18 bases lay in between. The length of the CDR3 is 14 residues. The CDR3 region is CASDPRGAGTEAFF. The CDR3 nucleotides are TGTGCCAGCGATCCGAGGGGCGCGGGGACTGAAGCTTTCTTT.

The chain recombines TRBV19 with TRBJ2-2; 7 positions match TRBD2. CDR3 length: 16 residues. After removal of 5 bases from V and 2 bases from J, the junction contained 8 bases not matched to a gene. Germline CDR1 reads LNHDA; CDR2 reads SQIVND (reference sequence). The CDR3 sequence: CASSSPGLPNTGELFF. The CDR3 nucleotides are TGTGCCAGTAGTTCACCGGGACTACCTAACACCGGGGAGCTGTTTTTT.

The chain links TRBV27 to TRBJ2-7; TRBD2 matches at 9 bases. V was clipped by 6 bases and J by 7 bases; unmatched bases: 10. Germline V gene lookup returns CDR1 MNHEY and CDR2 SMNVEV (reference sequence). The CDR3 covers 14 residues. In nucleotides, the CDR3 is TGTGCCAGCAGCCCCGCGGGAGGGCCGTGGGAGCAGTACTTC. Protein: CASSPAGGPWEQYF.

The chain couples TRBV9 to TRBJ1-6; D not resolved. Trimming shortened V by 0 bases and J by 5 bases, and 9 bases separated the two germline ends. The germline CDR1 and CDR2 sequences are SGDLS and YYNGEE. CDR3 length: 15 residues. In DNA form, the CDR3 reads TGTGCCAGCAGCGTAGGGGAGCAGAATAATTCACCCCTCCACTTT. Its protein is CASSVGEQNNSPLHF.

CDR3 nucleotides: TGTGCCAGCAGCTTAGGGGCAGTGGAGCTCACTGGCTACACCTTC. Amino acids: CASSLGAVELTGYTF. V usage is TRBV7-3 and J usage is TRBJ1-2, with a possible D match to TRBD1 (5 bases). CDR1 is SGHTA, CDR2 FQGTGA, per germline. This CDR3 is 15 amino acids long. Trimming took off 2 bases at V and 7 bases at J, with 17 bases between the two ends.

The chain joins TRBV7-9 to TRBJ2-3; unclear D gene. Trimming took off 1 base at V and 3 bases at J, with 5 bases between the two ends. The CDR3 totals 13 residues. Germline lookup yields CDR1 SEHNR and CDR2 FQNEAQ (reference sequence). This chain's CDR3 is CASSLVLTDTQYF. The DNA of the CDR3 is TGTGCCAGCAGCTTAGTCTTGACAGATACGCAGTATTTT.

CDR3 residues: CASSRDERVADTQYF. In DNA, the CDR3 is TGCGCCAGCAGCCGAGATGAACGGGTCGCAGATACGCAGTATTTT. The rearrangement joins TRBV4-1 to TRBJ2-3; D gene unclear. The CDR3 contains 15 residues. The germline V gene encodes CDR1 MGHRA and CDR2 YSYEKL. Trimming stripped 4 bases from V and 4 bases from J, with 15 bases between.

This CDR3 reads CASSLPNYNEQFF. The CDR3 DNA follows: TGTGCCAGCAGTCTACCAAACTACAATGAGCAGTTCTTC. The V call is TRBV3-1, the J call TRBJ2-1; D is undetermined. The V end lost 6 bases, the J end lost 3 bases, and 9 bases lay between the germline ends. Germline values: CDR1 LGHDT, CDR2 YNNKEL (reference sequence). The CDR3 consists of 13 residues.

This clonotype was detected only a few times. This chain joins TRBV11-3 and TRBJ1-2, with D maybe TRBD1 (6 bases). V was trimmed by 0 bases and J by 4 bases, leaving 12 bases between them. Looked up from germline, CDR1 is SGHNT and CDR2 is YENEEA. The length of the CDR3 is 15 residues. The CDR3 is CASSLDAQGGYGYTF. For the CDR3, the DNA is TGTGCCAGCAGCTTAGACGCACAGGGAGGCTATGGCTACACCTTC. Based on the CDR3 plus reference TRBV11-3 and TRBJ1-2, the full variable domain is EAGVVQSPRYKIIEKKQPVAFWCNPISGHNTLYWYLQNLGQGPELLIRYENEEAVDDSQLPKDRFSAERLKGVDSTLKIQPAELGDSAVYLCASSLDAQGGYGYTFGSGTRLTVV.

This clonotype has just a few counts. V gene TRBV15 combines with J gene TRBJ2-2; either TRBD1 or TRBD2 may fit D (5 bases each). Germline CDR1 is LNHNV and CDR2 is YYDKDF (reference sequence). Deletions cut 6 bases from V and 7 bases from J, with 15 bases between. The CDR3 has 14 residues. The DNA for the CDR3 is TGTGCCACCAGTTGGCAGGGAGCGGACGGGGAGCTGTTTTTT. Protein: CATSWQGADGELFF.

The CDR3, as DNA: TGTGCCAGCAGCTTAGTGCAGAGCCGAGCCGAGCAGTACTTC. It specifies CASSLVQSRAEQYF. The genes are TRBV7-8 and TRBJ2-7; D ambiguous. The germline V gene has CDR1 SGHVS and CDR2 FQNEAQ. V shed 1 base and J shed 6 bases, with 13 bases lying between them. The CDR3 extends over 14 amino acids.